The 13 T cell receptor beta chains below come from one sample, sequenced in a study of cytomegalovirus exposure and HLA in healthy donors. Amplification used 60 Vbeta primers and 13 Jbeta primers. The data were produced by immunoSEQ multiplex PCR, yet TCRdb's version contains in-frame clones alone and is incomplete. The table includes about 240,000 clones, approximately 80% detected once. Specimen: PBMCs. The receptors were sampled from a woman between 55 and 75 years old in good health and CMV-seropositive.

V usage is TRBV5-5 and J usage is TRBJ2-1; D possibly corresponds to TRBD1 (5 bases). The length of the CDR3 is 14 residues. V lost 0 bases, J lost 3 bases, and 7 bases lay in between. Germline CDR1 and CDR2: SGHKS and YYEKEE (reference sequence). The chain's CDR3 is CASSLGGFYNEQFF. The CDR3 bases are TGTGCCAGCAGCTTGGGGGGCTTCTACAATGAGCAGTTCTTC.

The chain recombines TRBV19 with TRBJ1-4; 7 positions agree with TRBD1. Unmatched junction bases numbered 16, after V lost 6 bases and J lost 0 bases. This CDR3 contains 19 residues. Germline CDR1 and CDR2: LNHDA and SQIVND (reference sequence). CDR3 DNA sequence: TGTGCCAGTAGCACTCCGACAGGGAAACCCACAGCAACTAATGAAAAACTGTTTTTT. It translates to CASSTPTGKPTATNEKLFF.

The chain combines TRBV7-3 with TRBJ1-1; D gene uncertain. CDR1 and CDR2 (germline): SGHTA, FQGTGA. The CDR3 consists of 13 residues. The germline V and J ends were trimmed by 3 bases and 3 bases, with 8 bases remaining between them. CDR3 region: CASSFKEDTEAFF. In nucleotides, the CDR3 is TGTGCCAGCAGCTTTAAAGAGGACACTGAAGCTTTCTTT.

Here the CDR3 reads CASSLGWTSGSRTGNEQFF. As DNA, the CDR3 is TGTGCCAGCAGCTTAGGGTGGACTAGCGGGAGCCGAACGGGCAATGAGCAGTTCTTC. The J gene is TRBJ2-1, the V gene TRBV7-9; 13 bases align to TRBD2. The V gene's germline CDR1 is SEHNR and CDR2 FQNEAQ (reference sequence). The CDR3 spans 19 residues. J gave up 6 bases and V 1 base, and 12 bases lay outside the gene matches.

The rearrangement uses TRBV7-9 and TRBJ1-1, with D possibly being TRBD1 (5 bases). CDR1 and CDR2 from the germline V gene are SEHNR and FQNEAQ (reference sequence). The CDR3 contains 15 residues. V lost 4 bases, J lost 1 base, and 13 bases lay in between. The CDR3 region has the DNA TGTGCCAGCAGCTGGGGCCTCGATCGGAACACTGAAGCTTTCTTT. Translated: CASSWGLDRNTEAFF.

This chain connects TRBV30 to TRBJ1-3, with a tentative D call TRBD1 (5 bases). The germline CDR1 and CDR2 sequences are GTSNPN and SVGIG (reference sequence). V was cut by 4 bases and J by 2 bases, with 12 bases left in between. The CDR3 sequence is 14 residues long. CDR3 residues: CAWMRGRTGNTIYF. In DNA, the CDR3 is TGTGCCTGGATGCGGGGGAGGACTGGAAACACCATATATTTT.

The chain joins TRBV29-1 to TRBJ2-1; the match to TRBD2 covers 8 bases. Germline V gene lookup returns CDR1 SQVTM and CDR2 ANQGSEA. The V and J ends lost 5 bases and 4 bases, in that order; junction bases with no gene match: 7. This CDR3 is built from 14 residues. The CDR3 nucleotides are TGCAGCGTTCTGGGTAGCGGGACGTACAATGAGCAGTTCTTC. Protein: CSVLGSGTYNEQFF.

V gene TRBV19 combines with J gene TRBJ2-1; D is possibly TRBD1 (6 bases). Germline CDR1 is LNHDA and CDR2 is SQIVND (reference sequence). Trimming shortened V by 7 bases and J by 0 bases, and 19 bases separated the two germline ends. CDR3 size: 17 residues. The CDR3 DNA sequence: TGTGCCAGTAACGTTGGGACATACTTTAGCTCCTACAATGAGCAGTTCTTC. Its translation: CASNVGTYFSSYNEQFF.

The gene calls are TRBV27 and TRBJ1-4; D may be TRBD1 (6 bases). Deletions cut 8 bases from V and 6 bases from J, with 22 bases between. Germline V CDR1 and CDR2: MNHEY, SMNVEV (reference sequence). CDR3 size: 16 residues. CDR3 protein: CASRPLRGNRDEKLFF. CDR3 bases: TGTGCCAGCCGACCTCTAAGGGGGAACAGAGATGAAAAACTGTTTTTT.

This sequence joins TRBV2 and TRBJ2-3, with TRBD2 matching over 10 bases. V shed 2 bases, J shed 5 bases, and the junction held 7 bases outside the gene matches. The CDR3 is made up of 16 amino acids. CDR1 is SNHLY, CDR2 FYNNEI, per germline. The CDR3 region has the DNA TGTGCCAGCAGTGAACGCAGCGGGAGGGCCATAGATACGCAGTATTTT. This sequence encodes CASSERSGRAIDTQYF. The full variable domain, its missing parts supplied by reference TRBV2 and TRBJ2-3, is EPEVTQTPSHQVTQMGQEVILRCVPISNHLYFYWYRQILGQKVEFLVSFYNNEISEKSEIFDDQFSVERPDGSNFTLKIRSTKLEDSAMYFCASSERSGRAIDTQYFGPGTRLTVL.

This clone was seen once. The V call is TRBV7-2, the J call TRBJ1-1, with TRBD1 matching 7 bases. The J segment lost 1 base and the V segment lost 0 bases, leaving 2 bases of the junction unmatched. Germline V gene sequence: CDR1 SGHTA, CDR2 FQGNSA. The CDR3 has 15 residues. Here the CDR3 reads CASSLATGRNTEAFF. CDR3 DNA: TGTGCCAGCAGCTTAGCGACAGGGAGGAACACTGAAGCTTTCTTT.

This rearrangement joins TRBV28 to TRBJ1-2; the D gene is possibly TRBD1 (6 bases). This CDR3 spans 14 amino acids. Per germline, CDR1 MDHEN and CDR2 SYDVKM. V was clipped by 2 bases and J by 7 bases, with 14 bases between them. Here the CDR3 reads CASSLGGALAGYTF. CDR3 coding DNA: TGTGCCAGCAGTTTAGGGGGGGCGTTAGCTGGCTACACCTTC.

Only one count was recorded for this clone. J is TRBJ2-1 and V is TRBV2; TRBD2 agrees at 8 bases. V lost 6 bases, J lost 2 bases, and 18 bases stayed unmatched. Germline CDR1 SNHLY, CDR2 FYNNEI. The CDR3 is 19 amino acids. The CDR3 sequence: CASRAHGRTSGRPYNEQFF. The CDR3, as DNA: TGTGCCAGCAGGGCTCACGGCAGAACTAGCGGCCGTCCCTACAATGAGCAGTTCTTC.